Below are 25 T cell receptor beta chains sequenced from a single sample in a study of CD8 T cells in ankylosing spondylitis. In TCRdb, the 5' RACE reads were re-called with MiXCR into one record per CDR3 protein. The sample holds about 150,000 distinct CDR3 sequences, approximately 48% seen once. Sequencing was carried out using synovial fluid, either unsorted or a sorted T cell fraction (not recorded which). These receptors originate from a male donor with ankylosing spondylitis.

This clonotype occurred a few times. The chain couples TRBV2 to TRBJ2-2; weak D call: TRBD2 (6 bases). Trimming removed 1 base at V and 1 base at J, with 10 bases between. The germline gives CDR1 SNHLY, CDR2 FYNNEI. There are 16 residues in the CDR3. The CDR3 sequence: CASSEGIAVNTGELFF. The DNA for the CDR3 is TGTGCCAGCAGTGAAGGTATAGCGGTGAACACCGGGGAGCTGTTTTTT.

The rearrangement uses TRBV4-1 and TRBJ1-1; D uncertain. The CDR3 is 16 amino acids. V dropped 4 bases and J dropped 0 bases, with 15 bases sitting between them. Germline V CDR1 and CDR2: MGHRA, YSYEKL. CDR3 in amino acids: CASSRGPGLMNTEAFF. The CDR3 bases are TGCGCCAGCAGCCGCGGACCTGGATTAATGAACACTGAAGCTTTCTTT.

The V and J genes are TRBV4-1 and TRBJ1-1; D gene unclear. Germline CDR1 reads MGHRA; CDR2 reads YSYEKL. Trimming removed 0 bases at V and 10 bases at J, with 15 bases between. CDR3 length: 14 residues. The CDR3: CASSQEVDRSGAFF. Written as DNA, the CDR3 is TGCGCCAGCAGCCAAGAAGTGGATCGATCGGGAGCTTTCTTT.

The gene calls are TRBV7-3 and TRBJ2-1, with TRBD1 as a possible D gene (5 bases). Trimming removed 2 bases at V and 5 bases at J, with 7 bases between. CDR1 SGHTA and CDR2 FQGTGA come from the germline V gene. The CDR3 is 13 amino acids. The CDR3 coding sequence is TGTGCCAGCAGCTTAGTACAGGACAATGAGCAGTTCTTC. Its translation: CASSLVQDNEQFF.

The rearrangement uses TRBV4-1 and TRBJ2-1, with D uncertain. The CDR3 runs 16 residues. Germline assignment: CDR1 MGHRA and CDR2 YSYEKL. Trimming removed 1 base at V and 0 bases at J, with 10 bases between. CDR3: CASSQVALVSYNEQFF. The CDR3 nucleotides are TGCGCCAGCAGCCAAGTGGCGCTCGTCTCCTACAATGAGCAGTTCTTC.

This clonotype was recorded a few times. V and J are TRBV7-9 and TRBJ2-3; D is ambiguous. The V end lost 4 bases, the J end lost 1 base, and 3 bases lay between the germline ends. Germline V gene sequence: CDR1 SEHNR, CDR2 FQNEAQ (reference sequence). The CDR3 sequence is 12 residues long. In DNA form, the CDR3 reads TGTGCCAGCAGCTGGGGCACAGATACGCAGTATTTT. Translation: CASSWGTDTQYF. The full variable domain, with the rest looked up from reference TRBV7-9 and TRBJ2-3, is DTGVSQNPRHKITKRGQNVTFRCDPISEHNRLYWYRQTLGQGPEFLTYFQNEAQLEKSRLLSDRFSAERPKGSFSTLEIQRTEQGDSAMYLCASSWGTDTQYFGPGTRLTVL.

The V call is TRBV21-1, the J call TRBJ1-2. TRBV21-1 is designated a pseudogene. The CDR3 consists of 11 residues. The CDR3 DNA reads TGTGCCAGCAGCAAAGTAAGACTCCGCACCTTC. Residues: CASSKVRLRTF.

This chain uses TRBV9 with TRBJ2-2; D possibly corresponds to TRBD2 (5 bases). The germline V gene encodes CDR1 SGDLS and CDR2 YYNGEE. V gave up 0 bases and J gave up 6 bases, with 12 bases separating them. There are 15 residues in the CDR3. The CDR3 DNA reads as TGTGCCAGCAGCGTAGGGGTAGGGAGCCCCGGGGAGCTGTTTTTT. Its protein is CASSVGVGSPGELFF.

The V call is TRBV13, the J call TRBJ2-1, with D perhaps matching TRBD2 (5 bases). Germline lookup yields CDR1 PRHDT and CDR2 FYEKMQ (reference sequence). V lost 4 bases and J 6 bases, leaving 13 bases between the germline ends. The CDR3 loop spans 14 amino acids. The CDR3 loop reads CASSSLATSNEQFF. The CDR3 region has the DNA TGTGCCAGCAGCTCCCTCGCCACTAGCAATGAGCAGTTCTTC.

The genes are TRBV4-1 and TRBJ2-7; D is undetermined. Germline CDR1 MGHRA, CDR2 YSYEKL. The CDR3 is 14 residues long. Trimming stripped 1 base from V and 3 bases from J, with 10 bases between. The DNA for the CDR3 is TGCGCCAGCAGCCAAGCCGGATCCGGCTACGAGCAGTACTTC. As protein: CASSQAGSGYEQYF.

Of note for this clonotype: Since the CDR3 does not end with the conserved phenylalanine or tryptophan, this likely comes from a read error. The J gene is TRBJ2-3, the V gene TRBV28; D unresolved. V shed 6 bases and J shed 4 bases, with 14 bases lying between them. The CDR3 is 14 residues long. Germline assignment: CDR1 MDHEN and CDR2 SYDVKM. CDR3 nucleotides: TGTGCCAGCAGCACCGGGCCTCTTCCAGATACGCAGTATTCT. Its translation is CASSTGPLPDTQYS.

This chain joins TRBV12-3 or TRBV12-4 and TRBJ2-7, with D possibly TRBD2 on 6 matching bases. The ends were cut back, 1 base at V and 7 bases at J, with 11 bases in the middle. CDR3 length: 13 amino acids. In nucleotides, the CDR3 is TGTGCCAGCAGTTTAGTGGCCGCGGGGGAGCAGTACTTC. It specifies CASSLVAAGEQYF.

This clonotype was detected many times. The V call is TRBV12-3 or TRBV12-4, the J call TRBJ2-5, with D perhaps TRBD1 or TRBD2 (5 bases each). The CDR3 runs to 14 residues. V shed 6 bases and J shed 0 bases, with 11 bases lying between them. The CDR3 DNA reads TGTGCCAGCAGCCGGGACGGACACCAAGAGACCCAGTACTTC. Its protein product is CASSRDGHQETQYF.

In DNA form, the CDR3 reads TGCAGCGTTGAGGAACAGGGGATCTATGGCTACACCTTC. The encoded protein is CSVEEQGIYGYTF. The rearrangement uses TRBV29-1 and TRBJ1-2; 7 bases line up with TRBD1. After removal of 3 bases from V and 4 bases from J, the junction contained 5 bases not matched to a gene. The CDR3 spans 13 residues. Germline CDR1 and CDR2: SQVTM and ANQGSEA.

The CDR3 sequence is CSGGLAPYEQYF. For the CDR3, the DNA is TGCAGCGGTGGACTAGCGCCCTACGAGCAGTACTTC. V usage is TRBV29-1 and J usage is TRBJ2-7; 9 bases map to TRBD2. The CDR3 has 12 amino acids. In germline, CDR1 is SQVTM, CDR2 ANQGSEA. The junction had 3 bases not matched to a gene; V was cut back by 7 bases and J by 2 bases.

This clonotype was seen at least ten times. The chain has TRBV29-1 and TRBJ2-7, with a weak D call TRBD2 (5 bases). Germline assignment: CDR1 SQVTM and CDR2 ANQGSEA. V was trimmed by 6 bases and J by 2 bases, leaving 14 bases between them. CDR3 length: 13 amino acids. The CDR3: CSVRGSGTYEQYF. In nucleotides, the CDR3 is TGCAGCGTCCGTGGGAGCGGCACCTACGAGCAGTACTTC.

This clonotype was detected a few times. This chain uses TRBV10-3 with TRBJ2-1; 12 nucleotides line up with TRBD2. The V gene's germline CDR1 is ENHRY and CDR2 SYGVKD. Unmatched junction bases numbered 11, after V lost 6 bases and J lost 2 bases. This CDR3 is built from 18 residues. The CDR3 DNA reads TGTGCCATCAGGGGGAAGGCTAGCGGGAGGGGCACCTACAATGAGCAGTTCTTC. Protein product: CAIRGKASGRGTYNEQFF.

The CDR3 coding sequence is TGCAGTGCTAAAGTCGGGGGGGATATTGAAAAACTGTTTTTT. As protein: CSAKVGGDIEKLFF. V gene TRBV20-1 combines with J gene TRBJ1-4; tentative D call: TRBD1 (5 bases). The CDR3 has 14 residues. The V end was cut by 4 bases, the J end by 7 bases, with 16 bases between. CDR1 and CDR2 from the germline V gene are DFQATT and SNEGSKA (reference sequence).

The chain joins TRBV28 to TRBJ2-3, with TRBD2 as a possible D gene (5 bases). CDR3 size: 17 residues. The V end lost 6 bases, the J end lost 4 bases, and 23 bases lay between the germline ends. Germline V gene lookup returns CDR1 MDHEN and CDR2 SYDVKM. CDR3 sequence (DNA): TGTGCCAGCAGACCCAGACGGGGAAAATTAGGGTCAGATACGCAGTATTTT. This gives the protein CASRPRRGKLGSDTQYF.

The chain links TRBV7-8 to TRBJ2-1; no definite D call. The germline V and J ends were trimmed by 3 bases and 9 bases, with 9 bases remaining between them. The germline V gene encodes CDR1 SGHVS and CDR2 FQNEAQ. This CDR3 is 12 amino acids long. The CDR3 nucleotides are TGTGCCAGCAGCTTCGACTGGGGTGAGCAGTTCTTC. Its protein is CASSFDWGEQFF.

V and J are TRBV5-1 and TRBJ1-3, with no clear D. Per the germline V gene, CDR1 is SGHRS and CDR2 is YFSETQ. CDR3 length: 15 residues. V was clipped by 4 bases and J by 3 bases, with 14 bases between them. The DNA of the CDR3 is TGCGCCAGCAGCCAAGGAGGGAGGTTTGGAAACACCATATATTTT. It is translated as CASSQGGRFGNTIYF.

This clonotype was counted at least ten times. This chain connects TRBV6-2 or TRBV6-3 to TRBJ2-7; 13 bases map to TRBD2. Per the germline V gene, CDR1 is MNHEY and CDR2 is SVGEGT. There are 15 residues in the CDR3. After removal of 5 bases from V and 4 bases from J, the junction contained 5 bases not matched to a gene. In nucleotides, the CDR3 is TGTGCCAGCAGTGTACTAGCGGGAGGGCCGTACGAGCAGTACTTC. Protein sequence: CASSVLAGGPYEQYF.

The chain joins TRBV4-2 to TRBJ2-1; D unclear. Trimming pared 0 bases from V and 9 bases from J, leaving 3 bases between. CDR1 is LGHNA and CDR2 is YNFKEQ in the germline V gene. This CDR3 is built from 11 residues. CDR3 DNA: TGTGCCAGCAGCCAAGACCTTGAGCAGTTCTTC. Translation gives CASSQDLEQFF.

The chain joins TRBV7-9 to TRBJ2-3; 8 positions agree with TRBD2. The CDR3 is made up of 14 amino acids. Germline V gene lookup returns CDR1 SEHNR and CDR2 FQNEAQ (reference sequence). Unmatched junction bases numbered 3, after V lost 1 base and J lost 6 bases. CDR3 amino acids: CASSLEGLEDTQYF. The CDR3 DNA reads TGTGCCAGCAGCTTAGAGGGACTAGAGGATACGCAGTATTTT.

The chain is built from TRBV6-2 or TRBV6-3 and TRBJ2-1, with D unresolved. Trimming shortened V by 2 bases and J by 5 bases, and 7 bases separated the two germline ends. The CDR3 runs 13 residues. Germline V lookup: CDR1 MNHEY, CDR2 SVGEGT. The chain's CDR3 is CASSYGPHNEQFF. CDR3 coding DNA: TGTGCCAGCAGTTACGGGCCACACAATGAGCAGTTCTTC.